This passage covers 10 T cell receptor beta chains from one sample sequenced in a study of breast tumors, draining lymph nodes, adjacent tissues. TCRdb fed the multiplex PCR reads into MiXCR, producing one record per CDR3 protein. Of 200,000 to 250,000 distinct CDR3 sequences listed, less than 40% were seen once; the top ten hold approximately 3.5%. Axillary draining lymph nodes of breast cancer patients supplied the node samples. The sequenced sample consisted of axillary lymph node tissue. Receptors were obtained from a female donor with breast cancer. Some clones in this sample may be carry-over from other donors' samples.

This clonotype showed up many times. This chain connects TRBV24-1 to TRBJ2-3; D remains ambiguous. This CDR3 is built from 11 residues. Germline lookup yields CDR1 KGHDR and CDR2 SFDVKD. V gave up 0 bases and J gave up 11 bases, with 5 bases separating them. The CDR3 loop is CATSDLQEQYF. Written as DNA, the CDR3 is TGTGCCACCAGTGATTTGCAAGAGCAGTATTTT.

This chain links TRBV6-5 with TRBJ2-7; D remains ambiguous. CDR3 size: 14 residues. The V end lost 0 bases, the J end lost 2 bases, and 8 bases lay between the germline ends. Per germline, CDR1 MNHEY and CDR2 SVGAGI. The CDR3 DNA reads as TGTGCCAGCAGTTACTCCGCAGATCCCTACGAGCAGTACTTC. Translation gives CASSYSADPYEQYF.

Comments on this clonotype: A much larger clone sits a single nucleotide away, making a read error possible. This chain links TRBV20-1 with TRBJ2-1; D call uncertain. The CDR3 has 10 residues. The germline CDR1 and CDR2 sequences are DFQATT and SNEGSKA (reference sequence). The CDR3 is CSAIDNAQFF. In DNA, the CDR3 is TGCAGTGCTATAGATAATGCGCAGTTCTTC.

There are many counts of this clonotype. V and J are TRBV20-1 and TRBJ1-6; 8 bases map to TRBD1. Trimming cost V 6 bases and J 7 bases; bases outside gene matches: 8. CDR3 size: 14 residues. Germline loops: CDR1 DFQATT, CDR2 SNEGSKA (reference sequence). The CDR3 loop reads CSAVQGQENSPLHF. The CDR3 nucleotides read TGCAGTGCAGTACAGGGACAGGAAAATTCACCCCTCCACTTT.

This clonotype was picked up a small number of times. Just one base apart from a much larger clone, this may be a read error. The V call is TRBV7-9, the J call TRBJ2-1, with 11 bases identical to TRBD2. The CDR3 runs to 15 residues. Looked up from germline, CDR1 is SEHNR and CDR2 is FQNEAQ (reference sequence). The CDR3 DNA reads TGTGCCAGCAGGCTAGCGGGGGGCCTATACAATGGGCAGTTCTTC. Amino acid sequence: CASRLAGGLYNGQFF. Looking up the rest from reference TRBV7-9 and TRBJ2-1 gives the full variable domain: DTGVSQNPRHKITKRGQNVTFRCDPISEHNRLYWYRQTLGQGPEFLTYFQNEAQLEKSRLLSDRFSAERPKGSFSTLEIQRTEQGDSAMYLCASRLAGGLYNGQFFGPGTRLTVL.

This clonotype has ten or more counts. An end of the junction does not agree with germline; a read error may underlie this. The chain recombines TRBV24-1 with TRBJ2-5; 8 bases align to TRBD1. The CDR3 is made up of 15 amino acids. Germline CDR1 and CDR2: KGHDR and SFDVKD. CDR3 coding DNA: TGTGCCGCCAGTGACCCTACGACAGGGGAAGAGACCCAGTACTTC. This translates into CAASDPTTGEETQYF.

This clonotype was picked up many times. The V gene is TRBV3-1, the J gene TRBJ2-7, with a weak D call TRBD1 (6 bases). Germline V lookup: CDR1 LGHDT, CDR2 YNNKEL (reference sequence). V gave up 4 bases and J gave up 2 bases, with 18 bases separating them. There are 16 residues in the CDR3. The CDR3 sequence is CASSPLGATGTYEQYF. The CDR3 bases are TGTGCCAGCAGCCCTTTGGGGGCTACAGGGACCTACGAGCAGTACTTC.

For this clonotype: A read error may explain this, as a much larger clone is one base away. The rearrangement links TRBV7-2 to TRBJ2-1; no clear D gene. The CDR3 is 14 amino acids. Germline V gene sequence: CDR1 SGHTA, CDR2 FQGNSA. In DNA, the CDR3 is TGTGCCAGCAGCTTAGCGAGGAATAACAATGAGCAGTCCTTC. The encoded protein is CASSLARNNNEQSF.

V and J are TRBV12-5 and TRBJ2-1; 10 positions match TRBD1. Germline assignment: CDR1 LGHNT and CDR2 FRNRAP. The CDR3 has 13 amino acids. Trimming removed 7 bases from V and 9 bases from J; junction bases left unmatched: 6. The CDR3 DNA reads as TGTGCTAGTGTCCTGGACAGGGGGTCTGAGCAGTTCTTC. Translating it yields CASVLDRGSEQFF. The whole variable domain, remainder taken from reference TRBV12-5 and TRBJ2-1, is DARVTQTPRHKVTEMGQEVTMRCQPILGHNTVFWYRQTMMQGLELLAYFRNRAPLDDSGMPKDRFSAEMPDATLATLKIQPSEPRDSAVYFCASVLDRGSEQFFGPGTRLTVL.

In its sample, this clonotype was seen many times. This chain joins TRBV19 and TRBJ2-1, with TRBD2 matching 7 bases. This CDR3 comprises 16 residues. V shed 1 base and J 4 bases; nucleotides not matched to a gene: 7. Germline V lookup: CDR1 LNHDA, CDR2 SQIVND (reference sequence). CDR3 residues: CASSIVGLAEYNEQFF. The CDR3 coding sequence is TGTGCCAGTAGTATAGTTGGGCTAGCGGAATACAATGAGCAGTTCTTC.